Following are 18 T cell receptor beta chains from one sample sequenced in a study of blood T cell repertoires in COVID-19. TCRdb's copy holds only in-frame clones and misses some; the assay was immunoSEQ multiplex PCR. The table lists under 60,000 clones, 65% to 85% of them singletons. Sequences were obtained from peripheral blood. The origin of the receptors is a human donor in a cohort sampled during active COVID-19.

This clone was recorded only once. This sequence joins TRBV6-4 and TRBJ2-2; D not certain. The CDR3 consists of 14 residues. The germline gives CDR1 MRHNA, CDR2 SNTAGT. Trimming removed 4 bases from V and 1 base from J, with 7 bases in between. Written as DNA, the CDR3 is TGTGCCAGCAGTGTCGTACTGAACACCGGGGAGCTGTTTTTT. Its translation is CASSVVLNTGELFF.

This clone appeared a few times. The chain links TRBV19 to TRBJ2-7; TRBD1 agrees at 7 bases. Germline V CDR1 and CDR2: LNHDA, SQIVND (reference sequence). CDR3 length: 19 residues. J was trimmed by 0 bases and V by 3 bases; bases with no gene match: 17. This chain's CDR3 is CASSIRPFTRQGYSYEQYF. The CDR3 bases are TGTGCCAGTAGTATTCGCCCATTTACCCGACAGGGCTACTCCTACGAGCAGTACTTC.

In regard to this clone: At one boundary the junction diverges from the germline segment, which might be a read error. This sequence joins TRBV12-5 and TRBJ2-4; 12 bases fit TRBD1. This CDR3 contains 15 residues. Germline-derived CDR1 and CDR2 are LGHNT and FRNRAP. The CDR3 is CASGWNPRDRGLWDF. The CDR3 DNA reads TGTGCTAGTGGTTGGAACCCTCGGGACAGGGGGCTTTGGGACTTC.

The sample holds a few counts of this clone. V usage is TRBV4-1 and J usage is TRBJ1-1; D possibly corresponds to TRBD1 (6 bases). The CDR3 covers 12 residues. Trimming took 5 bases from V and 7 from J, leaving 11 bases between them. The V gene's germline CDR1 is MGHRA and CDR2 YSYEKL. The CDR3 is CASSGRTVEAFF. DNA of the CDR3: TGCGCCAGCAGCGGACGGACAGTTGAAGCTTTCTTT.

This chain joins TRBV10-3 and TRBJ1-1; TRBD1 might be the D (5 bases). Deletions cut 10 bases from V and 1 base from J, with 7 bases between. CDR3 size: 11 residues. CDR1 and CDR2 from the germline V gene are ENHRY and SYGVKD. CDR3 sequence reads: CATGGNTEAFF. CDR3 DNA sequence: TGTGCCACGGGGGGGAACACTGAAGCTTTCTTT.

This chain connects TRBV9 to TRBJ2-7; maybe TRBD2 (5 bases). The germline V and J ends were trimmed by 4 bases and 0 bases, with 11 bases remaining between them. Germline V gene data show CDR1 as SGDLS and CDR2 as YYNGEE. The CDR3 is 14 residues long. The CDR3 is CASSPADYSYEQYF. CDR3 bases: TGTGCCAGCAGCCCAGCCGACTACTCCTACGAGCAGTACTTC.

V gene TRBV21-1 combines with J gene TRBJ1-2. TRBV21-1 is a pseudogene segment. This CDR3 contains 18 residues. The CDR3: CASPPQRNWGVKDYGYTF. The DNA of the CDR3 is TGTGCCAGCCCCCCCCAGCGAAATTGGGGAGTTAAGGATTATGGCTACACCTTC.

This sequence joins TRBV10-2 and TRBJ1-2, with a possible D match to TRBD1 (6 bases). Trimming left V 7 bases short and J 2 bases short, with 20 bases between. The CDR3 spans 16 residues. Germline assignment: CDR1 WSHSY and CDR2 SAAADI. The CDR3 reads CASKSNPGTLNYGYTF. CDR3 nucleotides: TGCGCCAGCAAATCGAACCCCGGGACACTCAACTATGGCTACACCTTC.

The chain couples TRBV5-5 to TRBJ1-2; D is ambiguous. The CDR3 loop spans 14 amino acids. V shed 2 bases and J shed 4 bases, with 12 bases lying between them. Germline V lookup: CDR1 SGHKS, CDR2 YYEKEE (reference sequence). CDR3 DNA sequence: TGTGCCAGCAGCTTCGGGGATCTTACCTATGGCTACACCTTC. This sequence encodes CASSFGDLTYGYTF.

This chain connects TRBV19 to TRBJ1-5; TRBD1 matches at 8 bases. The CDR3 length is 14 residues. Per the germline V gene, CDR1 is LNHDA and CDR2 is SQIVND (reference sequence). J gave up 9 bases and V 7 bases, and 11 bases lay outside the gene matches. CDR3 nucleotides: TGTGCCAGTACCGGACAGGGTGGCTCTAGGCCCCAGCATTTT. This translates into CASTGQGGSRPQHF.

The J gene is TRBJ2-7, the V gene TRBV6-5; perhaps TRBD2 as D (6 bases). This CDR3 has 12 residues. V lost 6 bases and J 7 bases, leaving 13 bases between the germline ends. Germline V gene lookup returns CDR1 MNHEY and CDR2 SVGAGI. CDR3 in amino acids: CASSGGAPEQYF. The CDR3 coding sequence is TGTGCCAGCAGCGGGGGAGCTCCAGAGCAGTACTTC.

This sequence joins TRBV7-2 and TRBJ1-4, with D unresolved. This CDR3 has 17 amino acids. Germline V lookup: CDR1 SGHTA, CDR2 FQGNSA. V lost 5 bases, J lost 11 bases, and 27 bases lay in between. CDR3 sequence reads: CASSPSSSFAARGKLFF. The CDR3 DNA follows: TGTGCCAGCAGCCCATCGTCCAGTTTCGCGGCCCGTGGGAAACTGTTTTTT.

The chain joins TRBV2 to TRBJ1-5, with 8 positions matching TRBD1. CDR1 and CDR2 from the germline V gene are SNHLY and FYNNEI. Unmatched junction bases numbered 7, after V lost 5 bases and J lost 4 bases. This CDR3 region has 15 residues. Here the CDR3 reads CASSKTGVGNQPQHF. The CDR3 DNA follows: TGTGCCAGCAGTAAGACAGGGGTTGGGAATCAGCCCCAGCATTTT.

The genes are TRBV7-8 and TRBJ2-3, with 12 bases fitting TRBD2. The V gene end was trimmed by 5 bases and the J gene end by 10 bases; junction bases not matched to a gene: 13. The CDR3 covers 16 residues. Per the germline V gene, CDR1 is SGHVS and CDR2 is FQNEAQ. CDR3 in amino acids: CASSPSSGGAWSSQYF. CDR3 nucleotide sequence: TGTGCCAGCAGCCCCTCTAGCGGGGGGGCCTGGTCGTCGCAGTATTTT.

CDR3 sequence (DNA): TGTGCCAGCATCCTCGCGAGGGGGGAGCTGTTTTTT. This translates into CASILARGELFF. The V call is TRBV7-9, the J call TRBJ2-2; D unclear. CDR1 is SEHNR and CDR2 is FQNEAQ in the germline V gene (reference sequence). V was clipped by 7 bases and J by 8 bases, with 11 bases between them. CDR3 length equals 12 residues.

The chain recombines TRBV9 with TRBJ2-2; 10 bases align to TRBD2. The CDR3 totals 17 residues. Looked up from germline, CDR1 is SGDLS and CDR2 is YYNGEE. Unmatched junction bases numbered 9, after V lost 3 bases and J lost 4 bases. The CDR3 here is CASSASPSGGGTGELFF. CDR3 sequence (DNA): TGTGCCAGCAGCGCCTCCCCCAGCGGGGGGGGCACCGGGGAGCTGTTTTTT.

This chain joins TRBV9 and TRBJ2-5; D gene ambiguous. The germline CDR1 and CDR2 sequences are SGDLS and YYNGEE. The V end was cut by 4 bases, the J end by 5 bases, with 15 bases between. This CDR3 spans 14 amino acids. The CDR3 here is CASSISRGWETQYF. In nucleotides, the CDR3 is TGTGCCAGCAGCATTAGCCGTGGATGGGAGACCCAGTACTTC. The full variable domain, completed using reference TRBV9 and TRBJ2-5, is DSGVTQTPKHLITATGQRVTLRCSPRSGDLSVYWYQQSLDQGLQFLIQYYNGEERAKGNILERFSAQQFPDLHSELNLSSLELGDSALYFCASSISRGWETQYFGPGTRLLVL.

The J gene is TRBJ2-7, the V gene TRBV7-8; weak D call: TRBD1 (6 bases). The CDR3 covers 15 residues. Germline V CDR1 and CDR2: SGHVS, FQNEAQ. Trimming removed 1 base from V and 4 bases from J, with 14 bases in between. The CDR3, as DNA: TGTGCCAGCAGCTTAGACAGGGCCCGAGGGTACGAGCAGTACTTC. Its translation: CASSLDRARGYEQYF.